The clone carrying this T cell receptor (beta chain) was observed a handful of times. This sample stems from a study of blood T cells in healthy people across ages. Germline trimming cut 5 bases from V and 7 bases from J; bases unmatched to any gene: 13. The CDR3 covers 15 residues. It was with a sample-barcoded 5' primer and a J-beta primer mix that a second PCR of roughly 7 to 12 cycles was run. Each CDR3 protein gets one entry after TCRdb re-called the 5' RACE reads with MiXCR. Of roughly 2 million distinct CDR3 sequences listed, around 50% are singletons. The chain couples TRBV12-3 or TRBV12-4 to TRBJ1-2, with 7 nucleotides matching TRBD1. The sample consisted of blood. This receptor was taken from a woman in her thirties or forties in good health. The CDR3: CASSPQGQARSGYTF. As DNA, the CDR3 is TGTGCCAGCAGTCCGCAAGGACAGGCTCGAAGTGGCTACACCTTC.